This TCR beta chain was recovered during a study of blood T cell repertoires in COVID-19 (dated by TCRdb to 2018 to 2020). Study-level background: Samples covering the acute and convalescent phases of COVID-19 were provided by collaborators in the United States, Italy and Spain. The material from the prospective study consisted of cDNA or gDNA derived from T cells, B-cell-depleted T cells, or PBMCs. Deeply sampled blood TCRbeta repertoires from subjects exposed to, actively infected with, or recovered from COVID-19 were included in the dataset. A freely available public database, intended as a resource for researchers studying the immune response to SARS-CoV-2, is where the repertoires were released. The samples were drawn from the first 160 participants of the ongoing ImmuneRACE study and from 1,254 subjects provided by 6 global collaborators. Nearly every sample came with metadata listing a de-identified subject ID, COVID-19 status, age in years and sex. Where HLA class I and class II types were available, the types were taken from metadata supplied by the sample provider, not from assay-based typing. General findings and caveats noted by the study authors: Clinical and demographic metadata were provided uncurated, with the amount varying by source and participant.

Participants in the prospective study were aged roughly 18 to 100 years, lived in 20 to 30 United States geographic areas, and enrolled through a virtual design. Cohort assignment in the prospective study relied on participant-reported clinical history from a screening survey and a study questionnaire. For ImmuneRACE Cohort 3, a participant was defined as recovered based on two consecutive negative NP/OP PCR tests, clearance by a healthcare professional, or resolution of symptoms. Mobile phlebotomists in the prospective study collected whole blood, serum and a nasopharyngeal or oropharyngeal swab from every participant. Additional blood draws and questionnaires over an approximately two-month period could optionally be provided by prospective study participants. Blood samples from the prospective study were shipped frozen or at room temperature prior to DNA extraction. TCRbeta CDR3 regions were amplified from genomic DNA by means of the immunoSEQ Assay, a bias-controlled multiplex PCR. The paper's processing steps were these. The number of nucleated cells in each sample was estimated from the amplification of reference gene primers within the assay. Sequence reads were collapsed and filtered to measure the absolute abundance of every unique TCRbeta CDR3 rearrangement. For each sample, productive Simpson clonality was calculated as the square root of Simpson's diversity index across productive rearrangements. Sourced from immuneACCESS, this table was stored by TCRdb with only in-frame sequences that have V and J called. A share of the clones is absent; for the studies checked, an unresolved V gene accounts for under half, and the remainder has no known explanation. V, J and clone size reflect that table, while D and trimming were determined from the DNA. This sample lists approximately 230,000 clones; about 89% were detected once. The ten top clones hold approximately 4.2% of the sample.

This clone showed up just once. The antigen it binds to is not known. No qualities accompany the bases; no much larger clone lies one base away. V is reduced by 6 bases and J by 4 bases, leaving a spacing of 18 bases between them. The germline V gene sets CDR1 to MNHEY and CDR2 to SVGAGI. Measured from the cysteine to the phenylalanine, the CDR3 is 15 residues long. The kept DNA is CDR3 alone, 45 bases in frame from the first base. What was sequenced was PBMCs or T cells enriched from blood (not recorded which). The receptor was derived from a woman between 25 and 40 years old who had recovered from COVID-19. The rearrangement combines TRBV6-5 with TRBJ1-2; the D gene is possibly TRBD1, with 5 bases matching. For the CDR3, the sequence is CASSRGGTGAYGYTF. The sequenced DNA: TGTGCCAGCAGCCGGGGGGGAACAGGTGCCTATGGCTACACCTTC.